This T cell receptor beta chain was retrieved from a study of liver allograft versus peripheral blood T cells. Study details: Blood and transplanted-liver T cell receptor repertoires from recipients were compared.

MiXCR, applied by TCRdb to the reads, yields one record per CDR3 protein. Altogether around 12,000 distinct CDR3 sequences are present, 25% to 35% being singletons, with the ten largest covering around 2.3%. The sequence derives from a human patient who had a liver transplant. A subset of T cells may come from the graft donor.

CDR3 sequence reads: CASYPGTSGGAVIETQYF. CDR3 DNA sequence: TGCGCCAGCTATCCCGGGACTAGCGGGGGGGCCGTTATAGAGACCCAGTACTTC. This chain connects TRBV5-1 to TRBJ2-5; 16 bases agree with TRBD2. The J segment lost 4 bases and the V segment lost 7 bases, leaving 13 bases of the junction unmatched. The CDR3 covers 18 residues. In germline, CDR1 is SGHRS, CDR2 YFSETQ.